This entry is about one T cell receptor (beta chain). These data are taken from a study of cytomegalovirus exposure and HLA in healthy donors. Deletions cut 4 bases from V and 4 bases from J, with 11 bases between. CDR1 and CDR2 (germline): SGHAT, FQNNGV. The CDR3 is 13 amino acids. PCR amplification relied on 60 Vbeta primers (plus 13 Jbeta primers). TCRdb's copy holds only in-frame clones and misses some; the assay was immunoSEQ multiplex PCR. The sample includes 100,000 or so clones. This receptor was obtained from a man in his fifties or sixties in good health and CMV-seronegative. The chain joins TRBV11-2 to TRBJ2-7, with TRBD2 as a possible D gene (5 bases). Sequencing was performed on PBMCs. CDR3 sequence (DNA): TGTGCCAGCAGCTCGGGAATACAATACGAGCAGTACTTC. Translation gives CASSSGIQYEQYF.